This TCR beta chain comes out of a study of CD8+CD57+ T cells in acquired aplastic anemia. This clonotype occurred many times. Profiling that covered TCR beta VDJ and CDR3 relied on genomic DNA as its template. TCRdb reprocessed the reads via MiXCR and lists one record per CDR3 protein. The data contain about 180,000 distinct CDR3 sequences, less than 55% of them singletons. This CDR3 is 13 amino acids long. CDR1 is DFQATT and CDR2 is SNEGSKA in the germline V gene (reference sequence). Deletions cut 4 bases from V and 4 bases from J, with 13 bases between. The receptor's source is a human donor in good health. Specimen: sorted CD4+, CD8+, or CD8+CD57+ T cells (not recorded which) from PBMCs. This chain links TRBV20-1 with TRBJ1-2; weak D call: TRBD1 (6 bases). The CDR3 region is CSAISRGSYGYTF. The CDR3 DNA reads as TGCAGTGCTATTTCCAGGGGTTCCTATGGCTACACCTTC.